This passage covers 29 T cell receptor beta chains from one sample sequenced in a study of neurological immune-mediated disorders. MiXCR was run by TCRdb on the 5' RACE reads, yielding one entry per CDR3 protein. The sample records almost 30,000 distinct CDR3 sequences, 9% to 14% being singletons. Sequenced input: PBMCs. The receptors were gathered from a woman in her fifties or sixties in good health.

Regarding this clonotype: A much larger clone lies one base from this, so it may be a read error. V gene TRBV4-3 combines with J gene TRBJ1-1, with no clear D. CDR3 size: 16 residues. Trimming cost V 0 bases and J 5 bases, with 16 bases left between them. Germline CDR1 and CDR2: LGHNA and YSLEER. The DNA of the CDR3 is TGCGCCAGCAGCCAAGATTCCGTGGACTTGGGGACTGAAGCTTTCTTT. The encoded protein is CASSQDSVDLGTEAFF.

This clonotype has a count of ten or more. The rearrangement links TRBV5-6 to TRBJ2-2; D uncertain. This CDR3 comprises 14 residues. V was shortened by 4 bases and J by 1 base, with 8 bases between the two germline ends. Germline V gene lookup returns CDR1 SGHDT and CDR2 YYEEEE. CDR3 sequence: CASSLIGNTGELFF. In nucleotides, the CDR3 is TGTGCCAGCAGCCTAATCGGGAACACCGGGGAGCTGTTTTTT.

In this sample, this clonotype turned up many times. The rearrangement links TRBV9 to TRBJ1-4; 8 bases align to TRBD1. J lost 0 bases, V lost 2 bases, and 15 bases had no gene match. The germline V gene has CDR1 SGDLS and CDR2 YYNGEE. The CDR3 is made up of 20 amino acids. DNA of the CDR3: TGTGCCAGCAGCGTGGCCCCGGGGACAGGCCAAGTTGCAACTAATGAAAAACTGTTTTTT. Its protein product is CASSVAPGTGQVATNEKLFF.

This clonotype was detected ten times or more. J is TRBJ2-2 and V is TRBV10-2; 7 nucleotides line up with TRBD2. The germline CDR1 and CDR2 sequences are WSHSY and SAAADI. CDR3 length equals 15 residues. J lost 6 bases, V lost 8 bases, and 12 bases had no gene match. The CDR3: CASYLAAMGAGELFF. The CDR3 coding sequence is TGCGCCAGCTACCTAGCGGCCATGGGGGCCGGGGAGCTGTTTTTT.

Points on this clonotype: One junction end disagrees with the germline gene, perhaps due to a read error. This rearrangement joins TRBV5-1 to TRBJ2-5; possible D gene TRBD2, 6 bases. The CDR3 loop spans 16 amino acids. Looked up from germline, CDR1 is SGHRS and CDR2 is YFSETQ. The CDR3 bases are TGCGCCAGCTGCTTGGCGGGACCGGAGAGGCGAGAGACCCAGTACTTC. This codes for CASCLAGPERRETQYF.

This clonotype has a count of ten or more. The chain has TRBV20-1 and TRBJ2-1; tentative D call: TRBD1 (5 bases). V shed 0 bases and J shed 3 bases, with 15 bases lying between them. Per germline, CDR1 DFQATT and CDR2 SNEGSKA (reference sequence). The CDR3 has 16 residues. The CDR3 loop reads CSARDIGAHLYNEQFF. The CDR3 coding sequence is TGCAGTGCTAGAGATATAGGGGCTCACCTCTACAATGAGCAGTTCTTC.

This clonotype was recorded a few times. One junction end does not reproduce the germline sequence, and a read error may be involved. The chain employs TRBV7-2 and TRBJ2-2; 8 bases align to TRBD2. The CDR3 sequence is 16 residues long. Germline V gene data show CDR1 as SGHTA and CDR2 as FQGNSA. Here the CDR3 reads CASSLRTSITTWELFF. Written as DNA, the CDR3 is TGTGCCAGCAGCCTCCGGACTAGCATAACCACCTGGGAGCTGTTTTTT.

This clonotype came up many times. The chain links TRBV5-6 to TRBJ1-6; D uncertain. Between the trimmed V and J ends, which lost 6 bases and 4 bases, there was a span of 8 bases. This CDR3 spans 13 amino acids. Germline V CDR1 and CDR2: SGHDT, YYEEEE. The CDR3 is CASNGYYNSPLHF. The CDR3 DNA sequence: TGTGCCAGCAATGGTTATTATAATTCACCCCTCCACTTT. The full variable domain, completed using reference TRBV5-6 and TRBJ1-6, is DAGVTQSPTHLIKTRGQQVTLRCSPKSGHDTVSWYQQALGQGPQFIFQYYEEEERQRGNFPDRFSGHQFPNYSSELNVNALLLGDSALYLCASNGYYNSPLHFGNGTRLTVT.

There are many counts of this clonotype. The V call is TRBV6-6, the J call TRBJ1-2; tentative D call: TRBD1 (5 bases). Germline V lookup: CDR1 MNHNY, CDR2 SVGAGI (reference sequence). V lost 7 bases, J lost 6 bases, and 12 bases lay in between. CDR3 length: 12 residues. The CDR3 spells CASTPRRDGYTF. DNA of the CDR3: TGTGCCAGCACCCCTCGCAGGGATGGCTACACCTTC.

This clonotype was observed at least ten times. V and J are TRBV25-1 and TRBJ1-1, with D possibly matching TRBD1 (6 bases). This CDR3 comprises 16 residues. Germline CDR1 MGHDK, CDR2 SYGVNS. Deletions cut 3 bases from V and 1 base from J, with 15 bases between. This chain's CDR3 is CASSDIQGYGNTEAFF. The CDR3 DNA is TGTGCCAGCAGTGACATACAGGGATATGGGAACACTGAAGCTTTCTTT.

The rearrangement links TRBV3-1 to TRBJ2-1; unclear D gene. Germline V gives CDR1 LGHDT, CDR2 YNNKEL (reference sequence). Deletions cut 1 base from V and 1 base from J, with 17 bases between. The CDR3 consists of 18 residues. CDR3 loop: CASSQVGCVSRSYNEQFF. The CDR3 coding sequence is TGTGCCAGCAGCCAAGTGGGATGCGTTTCGAGATCCTACAATGAGCAGTTCTTC.

This clonotype was seen at least ten times. The chain employs TRBV5-1 and TRBJ1-3, with D tentatively TRBD1 (6 bases). Germline CDR1 and CDR2: SGHRS and YFSETQ. The germline V and J ends were trimmed by 4 bases and 0 bases, with 23 bases remaining between them. CDR3 length: 19 residues. The CDR3 nucleotides are TGCGCCAGCAGCCTGACCGGGGCACAGGGACCTTTCTCTGGAAACACCATATATTTT. It codes for CASSLTGAQGPFSGNTIYF.

In its sample, this clonotype was seen many times. The V gene is TRBV6-2 or TRBV6-3, the J gene TRBJ1-1, with D possibly being TRBD1 (5 bases). The CDR3 runs to 14 residues. Germline CDR1 is MNHEY and CDR2 is SVGEGT. V dropped 0 bases and J dropped 4 bases, with 9 bases sitting between them. Here the CDR3 DNA reads TGTGCCAGCAGTTACTCATGGGGGGGCACTGAAGCTTTCTTT. Translating it yields CASSYSWGGTEAFF.

At least ten counts were recorded for this clonotype. This rearrangement joins TRBV6-5 to TRBJ1-1; TRBD1 agrees at 7 bases. Germline V gene data show CDR1 as MNHEY and CDR2 as SVGAGI. V lost 0 bases to trimming and J lost 1 base; unmatched junction nucleotides: 5. The CDR3 has 16 amino acids. Here the CDR3 reads CASSYSRAGGNTEAFF. The CDR3 DNA sequence: TGTGCCAGCAGTTACTCTAGGGCAGGGGGGAACACTGAAGCTTTCTTT.

This clonotype occurred many times. The gene calls are TRBV3-1 and TRBJ2-7, with D perhaps assigned TRBD1 or TRBD2 (5 bases each). The germline gives CDR1 LGHDT, CDR2 YNNKEL (reference sequence). V was shortened by 1 base and J by 5 bases, with 15 bases between the two germline ends. This CDR3 region has 15 residues. DNA for the CDR3: TGTGCCAGCAGCCAAGGCCCCGGGACGGTCCACGAGCAGTACTTC. Translating it yields CASSQGPGTVHEQYF.

This chain uses TRBV20-1 with TRBJ2-7, with D perhaps assigned TRBD1 or TRBD2 (5 bases each). The CDR3 consists of 14 residues. Germline V CDR1 and CDR2: DFQATT, SNEGSKA (reference sequence). The V and J ends lost 5 bases and 5 bases respectively, with 19 bases between them. CDR3: CSAQPWGKDDEQYF. CDR3 in DNA: TGCAGTGCTCAACCCTGGGGGAAGGACGACGAGCAGTACTTC.

This clonotype has at least ten counts. The chain carries TRBV7-7 and TRBJ2-2; TRBD1 matches 8 bases. CDR1 and CDR2 (germline): SSHAT, FNYEAQ (reference sequence). The CDR3 extends over 15 amino acids. V was clipped by 5 bases and J by 5 bases; unmatched bases: 7. CDR3 sequence: CASSPTGGTTGELFF. DNA for the CDR3: TGTGCCAGCAGCCCCACAGGGGGTACGACCGGGGAGCTGTTTTTT.

This clonotype was recorded at least ten times. The chain links TRBV20-1 to TRBJ2-1; 7 bases are a match to TRBD2. CDR3 length: 17 residues. CDR1 is DFQATT and CDR2 is SNEGSKA in the germline V gene (reference sequence). The V and J ends lost 0 bases and 7 bases, in that order; junction bases with no gene match: 15. CDR3 sequence: CSARDPNRGGERNEQFF. The DNA of the CDR3 is TGCAGTGCTAGAGATCCTAATCGGGGAGGGGAGAGAAATGAGCAGTTCTTC.

The V call is TRBV20-1, the J call TRBJ2-7; 9 nucleotides match TRBD1. Trimming took 2 bases from V and 0 from J; bases not matched to a gene: 5. CDR1 and CDR2 from the germline V gene are DFQATT and SNEGSKA (reference sequence). CDR3 length equals 15 residues. The CDR3 DNA sequence: TGCAGTGCTAGAAGGGGACAGGGAGCCTCCTACGAGCAGTACTTC. Translation: CSARRGQGASYEQYF.

This clonotype was observed at least ten times. This rearrangement joins TRBV14 to TRBJ1-6; no firm D call. CDR1 and CDR2 (germline): SGHDN, FVKESK. This CDR3 spans 13 amino acids. V shed 2 bases and J shed 8 bases, with 7 bases lying between them. The chain's CDR3 is CASSQSVYSPLHF. The CDR3 nucleotides read TGTGCCAGCAGCCAATCTGTATATTCACCCCTCCACTTT.

This clonotype appeared many times. The J gene is TRBJ2-5, the V gene TRBV6-2 or TRBV6-3; D call uncertain. The CDR3 length is 13 residues. V lost 8 bases and J lost 4, with 14 bases in between. Germline CDR1 MNHEY, CDR2 SVGEGT. The CDR3 protein is CASLPRGRETQYF. In DNA, the CDR3 is TGTGCCAGCCTACCCCGCGGTAGAGAGACCCAGTACTTC.

This clonotype was recorded once. The chain combines TRBV9 with TRBJ2-5; no clear D. V was cut by 2 bases and J by 4 bases, with 3 bases left in between. This CDR3 spans 11 amino acids. The germline V gene encodes CDR1 SGDLS and CDR2 YYNGEE. The CDR3 nucleotides are TGTGCCAGCAGCGTCGCAGAGACCCAGTACTTC. Translated, it gives CASSVAETQYF.

In its sample, this clonotype was seen many times. The chain links TRBV7-2 to TRBJ1-5, with unresolved D. V was pared by 4 bases and J by 6 bases, with 10 bases between. CDR3 length: 13 residues. CDR1 is SGHTA and CDR2 is FQGNSA in the germline V gene. The CDR3 reads CASSSTNGQPQHF. Written as DNA, the CDR3 is TGTGCCAGCAGCTCGACGAACGGTCAGCCCCAGCATTTT.

This clonotype was counted ten times or more. The chain has TRBV20-1 and TRBJ1-2; D remains ambiguous. Per germline, CDR1 DFQATT and CDR2 SNEGSKA (reference sequence). The germline V and J ends were trimmed by 1 base and 2 bases, with 17 bases remaining between them. The CDR3 covers 16 residues. CDR3 in amino acids: CSARAQRTTDNYGYTF. In DNA form, the CDR3 reads TGCAGTGCTAGAGCCCAGAGAACGACGGACAACTATGGCTACACCTTC.

This clonotype was observed many times. The genes are TRBV12-3 or TRBV12-4 and TRBJ2-3, with D possibly TRBD2 on 6 matching bases. The CDR3 runs to 14 residues. Trimming stripped 5 bases from V and 8 bases from J, with 17 bases between. This CDR3 reads CASSPLGGGSTQYF. DNA of the CDR3: TGTGCCAGCAGTCCCTTGGGGGGTGGTAGTACGCAGTATTTT.

This clonotype was seen at least ten times. This chain connects TRBV5-1 to TRBJ2-7; perhaps TRBD1 as D (6 bases). V was cut by 1 base and J by 5 bases, with 10 bases left in between. Germline V lookup: CDR1 SGHRS, CDR2 YFSETQ. The CDR3 has 13 residues. The CDR3 here is CASSLQDSHEQYF. The CDR3 coding sequence is TGCGCCAGCAGCTTGCAGGACAGCCACGAGCAGTACTTC.

V is TRBV5-1 and J is TRBJ2-5; weak D call: TRBD2 (5 bases). V shed 5 bases and J shed 1 base, with 15 bases lying between them. CDR1 and CDR2 (germline): SGHRS, YFSETQ. The CDR3 covers 15 residues. The DNA of the CDR3 is TGCGCCAGCAGATTCTCCCACGGGGTCCAAGAGACCCAGTACTTC. It specifies CASRFSHGVQETQYF.

This clonotype was observed many times. This chain connects TRBV12-3 or TRBV12-4 to TRBJ2-3; 8 bases are shared with TRBD2. V trimming: 6 bases; J trimming: 9 bases; junction bases outside the gene matches: 11. CDR3 length equals 14 residues. CDR3: CASSFQRGFDTQYF. CDR3 DNA sequence: TGTGCCAGCAGCTTCCAGCGGGGGTTCGACACGCAGTATTTT.

This clonotype came up many times. V gene TRBV15 combines with J gene TRBJ2-3; a weak D match, TRBD2 (6 bases). Trimming removed 1 base at V and 6 bases at J, with 14 bases between. The CDR3 runs 15 residues. Germline values: CDR1 LNHNV, CDR2 YYDKDF (reference sequence). CDR3 amino acids: CATSRALALADTQYF. CDR3 bases: TGTGCCACCAGCAGAGCGCTAGCGCTGGCCGATACGCAGTATTTT.